Shown below are 2 T cell receptor beta chains from a single sample sequenced in a study of T cell repertoires in cytomegalovirus infection. TCRdb passed the reads through MiXCR, listing each CDR3 protein once. Seen here are over 250,000 distinct CDR3 sequences, more than 20% observed once, and the top ten hold about 15%. The sample comprised PBMCs. These receptors all come from a human donor in good health (CMV status not recorded). Some clones in this sample may be carry-over from other donors' samples.

This clonotype was observed a few times. The chain recombines TRBV30 with TRBJ2-1; D is undetermined. The CDR3 consists of 13 residues. In germline, CDR1 is GTSNPN, CDR2 SVGIG (reference sequence). The V and J ends lost 2 bases and 5 bases respectively, with 10 bases between them. CDR3 sequence: CAWSLGSNNEQFF. The CDR3 nucleotides are TGTGCCTGGAGTCTGGGCAGTAACAATGAGCAGTTCTTC.

This clonotype turned up a few times. This sequence joins TRBV10-3 and TRBJ2-1, with TRBD2 identical over 9 bases. The CDR3 runs 14 residues. Trimming at V came to 5 bases and at J to 4 bases, leaving 3 bases not matched to a gene. CDR1 ENHRY and CDR2 SYGVKD come from the germline V gene. CDR3 DNA sequence: TGTGCCATCAGTCCCAGCGGGGGGTACAATGAGCAGTTCTTC. It yields the protein CAISPSGGYNEQFF.